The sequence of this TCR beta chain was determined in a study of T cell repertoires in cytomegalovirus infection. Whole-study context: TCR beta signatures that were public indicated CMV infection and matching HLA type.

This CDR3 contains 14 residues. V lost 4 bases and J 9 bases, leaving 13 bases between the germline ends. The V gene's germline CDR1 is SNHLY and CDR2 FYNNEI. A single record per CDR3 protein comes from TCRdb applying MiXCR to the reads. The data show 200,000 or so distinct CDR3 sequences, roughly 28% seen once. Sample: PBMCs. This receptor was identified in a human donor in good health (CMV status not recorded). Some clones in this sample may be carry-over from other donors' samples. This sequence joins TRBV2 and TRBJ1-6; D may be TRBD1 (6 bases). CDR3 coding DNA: TGTGCCAGCAGTGGGAACAGGGCACGTTCACCCCTCCACTTT. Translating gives CASSGNRARSPLHF.